This T cell receptor beta chain was sequenced in a study of spatial heterogeneity in lung cancer. Study-level points and caveats: Counts of expanded intratumoral alpha and beta TCRs tracked tumor mutation counts.

Per germline, CDR1 MNHEY and CDR2 SVGAGI. The length of the CDR3 is 14 residues. With 2 bases removed from V and 4 bases from J, the gap between germline ends came to 12 bases. Time point: sample taken at primary tumor resection. This clonotype is classed as medium-sized. Its antigen is undetermined. A single record per CDR3 protein comes from TCRdb applying MiXCR to the 5' RACE reads. Among around 19,000 distinct CDR3 sequences listed, approximately 15% were seen once. The specimen comprised lung tumor tissue, sampled at surgery. The receptor was derived from a female donor with early-stage non-small cell lung cancer. The chain couples TRBV6-5 to TRBJ2-7; D is perhaps TRBD1 (5 bases). CDR3 in DNA: TGTGCCAGCAGTTACGGTGCGGACAAATACGAGCAGTACTTC. The encoded protein is CASSYGADKYEQYF.